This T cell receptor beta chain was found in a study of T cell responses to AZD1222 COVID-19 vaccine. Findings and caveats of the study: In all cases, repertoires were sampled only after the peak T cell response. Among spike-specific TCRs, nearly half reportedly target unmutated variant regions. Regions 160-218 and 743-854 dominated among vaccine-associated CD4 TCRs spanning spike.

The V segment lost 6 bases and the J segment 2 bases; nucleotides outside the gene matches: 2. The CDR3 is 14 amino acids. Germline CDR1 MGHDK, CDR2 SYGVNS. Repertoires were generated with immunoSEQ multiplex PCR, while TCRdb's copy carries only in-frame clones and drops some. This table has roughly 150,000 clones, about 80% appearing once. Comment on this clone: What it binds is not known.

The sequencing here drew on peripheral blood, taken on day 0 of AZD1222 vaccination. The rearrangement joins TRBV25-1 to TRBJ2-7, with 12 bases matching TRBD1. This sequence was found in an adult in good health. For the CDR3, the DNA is TGTGCCAGCAGAGGGACAGGGGGCCCCTACGAGCAGTACTTC. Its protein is CASRGTGGPYEQYF.